These 27 T cell receptor beta chains came from one sample sequenced in a study of shared clonotypes between healthy human individuals. Assay used: immunoSEQ multiplex PCR; TCRdb lists only in-frame clones, some missing. The sample lists about 1.1 million clones, 75% to 80% occurring once. Material for sequencing was memory CD4+ T cells from PBMCs. Subset noted: CD45RA-negative fraction. The origin of the receptors is a man younger than 35 in good health. Some clones in this sample may be carry-over from other donors' samples.

This clone was counted many times. The chain employs TRBV6-4 and TRBJ1-1; D unresolved. CDR3 length equals 13 residues. V lost 5 bases and J 7 bases, leaving 14 bases between the germline ends. Germline assignment: CDR1 MRHNA and CDR2 SNTAGT. CDR3 region: CASSRPLLNEAFF. The CDR3 nucleotides are TGTGCCAGCAGTCGCCCTTTATTAAATGAAGCTTTCTTT.

J is TRBJ2-1 and V is TRBV7-6; D gene ambiguous. Per the germline V gene, CDR1 is SGHVS and CDR2 is FNYEAQ. There are 14 residues in the CDR3. V lost 0 bases and J lost 6, with 9 bases in between. The CDR3 region is CASSLAWQSNEQFF. DNA of the CDR3: TGTGCCAGCAGCTTAGCGTGGCAATCCAATGAGCAGTTCTTC.

The chain combines TRBV5-8 with TRBJ2-2, with D possibly TRBD1 on 5 matching bases. V was cut by 0 bases and J by 7 bases, with 13 bases left in between. The CDR3 is 15 amino acids. Germline V lookup: CDR1 SGHTS, CDR2 YDEGEE. This CDR3 reads CASSLVRANVGELFF. The CDR3 DNA is TGTGCCAGCAGCTTGGTCAGGGCGAACGTCGGGGAGCTGTTTTTT.

The chain combines TRBV6-1 with TRBJ2-7; D perhaps matches TRBD2 (6 bases). V lost 6 bases and J 4 bases, leaving 19 bases between the germline ends. CDR1 and CDR2 from the germline V gene are MNHNS and SASEGT. This CDR3 spans 15 amino acids. The CDR3 is CASRNYGGGYYEQYF. The CDR3 coding sequence is TGTGCCAGCAGAAACTACGGGGGAGGTTATTACGAGCAGTACTTC.

The CDR3 region is CASRNAARAYEQYF. As DNA, the CDR3 is TGTGCCAGCAGGAACGCGGCCAGGGCGTACGAGCAGTACTTC. J is TRBJ2-7 and V is TRBV27; a possible D gene is TRBD1 (5 bases). The V end lost 6 bases, the J end lost 4 bases, and 16 bases lay between the germline ends. The CDR3 has 14 amino acids. Germline V gene data show CDR1 as MNHEY and CDR2 as SMNVEV (reference sequence).

The gene calls are TRBV11-2 and TRBJ2-7, with a weak D call TRBD1 (6 bases). Germline CDR1 reads SGHAT; CDR2 reads FQNNGV. There are 14 residues in the CDR3. Between the trimmed V and J ends, which lost 3 bases and 3 bases, there was a span of 12 bases. The CDR3 region has the DNA TGTGCCAGCAGCTTCACTACAGGGTTCTACGAGCAGTACTTC. It translates to CASSFTTGFYEQYF.

V gene TRBV9 combines with J gene TRBJ2-6; 7 bases fit TRBD1. The CDR3 sequence is 18 residues long. CDR1 and CDR2 (germline): SGDLS, YYNGEE. The V gene end was trimmed by 2 bases and the J gene end by 2 bases; junction bases not matched to a gene: 10. The CDR3 spells CASSVGQGEPTGANVLTF. CDR3 sequence (DNA): TGTGCCAGCAGCGTCGGCCAGGGGGAACCTACTGGGGCCAACGTCCTGACTTTC. Looking up the rest from reference TRBV9 and TRBJ2-6 gives the full variable domain: DSGVTQTPKHLITATGQRVTLRCSPRSGDLSVYWYQQSLDQGLQFLIQYYNGEERAKGNILERFSAQQFPDLHSELNLSSLELGDSALYFCASSVGQGEPTGANVLTFGAGSRLTVL.

V gene TRBV5-1 combines with J gene TRBJ2-2; weak D call: TRBD2 (5 bases). V was cut by 0 bases and J by 0 bases, with 6 bases left in between. This CDR3 is 15 amino acids long. Germline V gene lookup returns CDR1 SGHRS and CDR2 YFSETQ. CDR3 in amino acids: CASSLGLSNTGELFF. The CDR3 nucleotides read TGCGCCAGCAGCTTGGGACTATCGAACACCGGGGAGCTGTTTTTT.

V is TRBV28 and J is TRBJ1-1; maybe TRBD1 (6 bases). V was trimmed by 6 bases and J by 0 bases, leaving 14 bases between them. This CDR3 spans 15 amino acids. Germline CDR1 and CDR2: MDHEN and SYDVKM. In DNA, the CDR3 is TGTGCCAGCAGACCCGGGGGGGCCATGAACACTGAAGCTTTCTTT. Amino acid sequence: CASRPGGAMNTEAFF. Full variable domain (rest looked up from reference TRBV28 and TRBJ1-1): DVKVTQSSRYLVKRTGEKVFLECVQDMDHENMFWYRQDPGLGLRLIYFSYDVKMKEKGDIPEGYSVSREKKERFSLILESASTNQTSMYLCASRPGGAMNTEAFFGQGTRLTVV.

This clone was recorded only once. The chain couples TRBV9 to TRBJ1-2, with 11 bases aligning to TRBD1. The CDR3 runs 14 residues. Per the germline V gene, CDR1 is SGDLS and CDR2 is YYNGEE. J lost 2 bases, V lost 7 bases, and 4 bases had no gene match. CDR3 protein: CASARDRGNYGYTF. DNA for the CDR3: TGTGCCAGCGCCCGGGACAGGGGGAACTATGGCTACACCTTC.

In this sample, this clone turned up once. CDR3 loop: CASSLGQRQGTEAFF. The CDR3 coding sequence is TGTGCCAGCAGCTTGGGGCAGCGCCAGGGGACTGAAGCTTTCTTT. The chain joins TRBV5-4 to TRBJ1-1, with a tentative D call TRBD1 (6 bases). V shed 0 bases and J shed 5 bases, with 14 bases lying between them. The CDR3 contains 15 residues. Germline lookup yields CDR1 SGHNT and CDR2 YYREEE (reference sequence).

The V and J genes are TRBV10-1 and TRBJ2-1; the match to TRBD2 covers 12 bases. Germline CDR1 WNHNN, CDR2 SYGVQD (reference sequence). Trimming at V came to 7 bases and at J to 4 bases, leaving 14 bases not matched to a gene. There are 18 residues in the CDR3. The CDR3 region has the DNA TGCGCCAGCACGGAAAGGTGGGCTAGCGGGAGGGGGTACAATGAGCAGTTCTTC. Translated, it gives CASTERWASGRGYNEQFF.

The chain joins TRBV27 to TRBJ2-7, with a weak D call TRBD2 (5 bases). Deletions cut 3 bases from V and 2 bases from J, with 14 bases between. The length of the CDR3 is 15 residues. Germline V CDR1 and CDR2: MNHEY, SMNVEV (reference sequence). The DNA of the CDR3 is TGTGCCAGCAGTTTTTCGGTTTCGGGGACCTACGAGCAGTACTTC. It encodes CASSFSVSGTYEQYF.

V and J are TRBV4-3 and TRBJ2-4; D is tentatively TRBD1 or TRBD2 (5 bases each). Germline CDR1 reads LGHNA; CDR2 reads YSLEER. The CDR3 contains 19 residues. Trimming removed 0 bases at V and 3 bases at J, with 21 bases between. CDR3 DNA: TGCGCCAGCAGCCAAGATCGAACGGGGTCGCGACAGAACAAAAACATTCAGTACTTC. Residues: CASSQDRTGSRQNKNIQYF.

The chain joins TRBV28 to TRBJ1-1; D gene ambiguous. In germline, CDR1 is MDHEN, CDR2 SYDVKM. The CDR3 covers 15 residues. With 7 bases removed from V and 1 base from J, the gap between germline ends came to 16 bases. The CDR3 DNA sequence: TGTGCCAGCACCACCGCCCGGACGGGGAACACTGAAGCTTTCTTT. Amino acids: CASTTARTGNTEAFF.

V usage is TRBV6-1 and J usage is TRBJ2-3; 14 positions agree with TRBD2. V shed 6 bases, J shed 4 bases, and the junction held 3 bases outside the gene matches. The CDR3 spans 15 residues. Germline V gives CDR1 MNHNS, CDR2 SASEGT. CDR3 loop: CASRKGLAGADTQYF. The CDR3, as DNA: TGTGCCAGCAGGAAGGGACTAGCGGGAGCAGATACGCAGTATTTT.

A word on this clone: The identical CDR3 is also encoded by other nucleotide sequences in the sample. This chain uses TRBV4-1 with TRBJ1-2, with 7 bases that match TRBD1. Germline lookup yields CDR1 MGHRA and CDR2 YSYEKL. J was trimmed by 2 bases and V by 0 bases; bases with no gene match: 0. The CDR3 consists of 14 residues. DNA of the CDR3: TGCGCCAGCAGCCAAGACAGGGGGAACTATGGCTACACCTTC. It encodes CASSQDRGNYGYTF.

The chain employs TRBV11-3 and TRBJ2-5, with TRBD1 matching 7 bases. V gave up 1 base and J gave up 5 bases; unmatched junction bases: 13. Germline CDR1 reads SGHNT; CDR2 reads YENEEA. This CDR3 has 17 residues. Here the CDR3 DNA reads TGTGCCAGCAGCTTAGGCACGGTAACAGGGGTCCGGGAGACCCAGTACTTC. This codes for CASSLGTVTGVRETQYF.

This chain joins TRBV10-3 and TRBJ2-2; 9 bases are a match to TRBD2. The CDR3 is made up of 15 amino acids. Germline V CDR1 and CDR2: ENHRY, SYGVKD. The J segment lost 1 base and the V segment lost 5 bases, leaving 2 bases of the junction unmatched. CDR3 coding DNA: TGTGCCATCAGTTTTAGCGGGGGGAACACCGGGGAGCTGTTTTTT. Translation gives CAISFSGGNTGELFF.

The gene calls are TRBV5-1 and TRBJ2-7; TRBD2 aligns across 9 bases. The V segment lost 0 bases and the J segment 2 bases; nucleotides outside the gene matches: 3. The CDR3 contains 15 residues. Germline values: CDR1 SGHRS, CDR2 YFSETQ. CDR3 residues: CASSLESSGTYEQYF. In DNA form, the CDR3 reads TGCGCCAGCAGCTTGGAGTCTAGCGGGACCTACGAGCAGTACTTC.

A remark on this clone: Other DNA sequences from this sample encode an identical CDR3 as well. The CDR3 DNA follows: TGTGCCAGCAGGAGAGACAGCAATTATGGCTACACCTTC. Its translation: CASRRDSNYGYTF. V usage is TRBV28 and J usage is TRBJ1-2, with D possibly being TRBD1 (5 bases). The CDR3 is 13 amino acids. Germline assignment: CDR1 MDHEN and CDR2 SYDVKM. V was trimmed by 6 bases and J by 5 bases, leaving 13 bases between them.

The V gene is TRBV28, the J gene TRBJ2-7; no clear D gene. Trimming shortened V by 4 bases and J by 5 bases, and 9 bases separated the two germline ends. The length of the CDR3 is 12 residues. Germline lookup yields CDR1 MDHEN and CDR2 SYDVKM. CDR3 residues: CASSSRTDEQYF. CDR3 coding DNA: TGTGCCAGCAGTTCCCGTACCGACGAGCAGTACTTC.

V usage is TRBV6-6 and J usage is TRBJ2-1, with D unclear. CDR1 and CDR2 from the germline V gene are MNHNY and SVGAGI (reference sequence). The CDR3 consists of 16 residues. V lost 2 bases and J 9 bases, leaving 20 bases between the germline ends. This CDR3 reads CASSYNGNTFPLEQFF. The CDR3 nucleotides read TGTGCCAGCAGTTACAATGGAAATACCTTTCCTCTTGAGCAGTTCTTC.

The chain couples TRBV7-3 to TRBJ1-4, with TRBD1 as a possible D gene (5 bases). Germline assignment: CDR1 SGHTA and CDR2 FQGTGA. The CDR3 sequence is 16 residues long. Trimming took off 1 base at V and 5 bases at J, with 14 bases between the two ends. The DNA of the CDR3 is TGTGCCAGCAGCTTAAAGTATGACAGCTTAAATGAAAAACTGTTTTTT. Protein sequence: CASSLKYDSLNEKLFF.

This clone has just one count. This specimen includes other DNA sequences encoding the same CDR3. V is TRBV15 and J is TRBJ2-7; a possible D gene is TRBD2 (6 bases). CDR3 length: 14 residues. Germline V lookup: CDR1 LNHNV, CDR2 YYDKDF (reference sequence). Trimming shortened V by 9 bases and J by 3 bases, and 18 bases separated the two germline ends. The CDR3 is CATRRELGNYEQYF. Written as DNA, the CDR3 is TGTGCCACTAGGAGGGAGCTGGGGAACTACGAGCAGTACTTC.

V gene TRBV2 combines with J gene TRBJ1-1; 12 nucleotides match TRBD1. CDR1 is SNHLY, CDR2 FYNNEI, per germline. CDR3 length: 14 amino acids. Trimming cost V 4 bases and J 10 bases; bases outside gene matches: 7. CDR3 residues: CASSVGQGALRAFF. DNA of the CDR3: TGTGCCAGCAGTGTGGGACAGGGGGCTTTGAGAGCTTTCTTT. The full variable domain, its missing parts supplied by reference TRBV2 and TRBJ1-1, is EPEVTQTPSHQVTQMGQEVILRCVPISNHLYFYWYRQILGQKVEFLVSFYNNEISEKSEIFDDQFSVERPDGSNFTLKIRSTKLEDSAMYFCASSVGQGALRAFFGQGTRLTVV.

The sample holds a few counts of this clone. The rearrangement uses TRBV25-1 and TRBJ1-1; the match to TRBD1 covers 10 bases. This CDR3 has 14 residues. V lost 9 bases, J lost 5 bases, and 9 bases stayed unmatched. CDR1 and CDR2 (germline): MGHDK, SYGVNS. The CDR3 protein is CASSTGGGMTEAFF. The CDR3, as DNA: TGTGCCAGTTCGACAGGGGGCGGGATGACTGAAGCTTTCTTT. The complete variable domain, with remaining parts taken from reference TRBV25-1 and TRBJ1-1, reads EADIYQTPRYLVIGTGKKITLECSQTMGHDKMYWYQQDPGMELHLIHYSYGVNSTEKGDLSSESTVSRIRTEHFPLTLESARPSHTSQYLCASSTGGGMTEAFFGQGTRLTVV.